The clone carrying this T cell receptor (beta chain) was counted between two and nine times. Mismatch with germline at one junction end may stem from a read error. These data come from a study of T cells in Graves' hyperthyroidism and ophthalmopathy. Authors of the study amplified TCR beta CDR3 regions from RNA transcripts. A set of HTBI primers served as the primers for a first-round RT-PCR of the TCR CDR3. TCRdb used MiXCR to reprocess the multiplex PCR reads, holding one entry per CDR3 protein. Altogether about 96,000 distinct CDR3 sequences are present, roughly 56% being singletons, with the ten largest covering roughly 27%. The receptor comes from a woman in her 40s with Graves' hyperthyroidism. The sequenced material came from blood.

As DNA, the CDR3 is TGTGCCAGCAGTTTAGAGGCAGGCGGTGGCAATCAGCCCCAGCATTTT. Translated, it gives CASSLEAGGGNQPQHF. The chain couples TRBV7-8 to TRBJ1-5; D not certain. The CDR3 spans 16 residues. From germline, CDR1 is SGHVS and CDR2 FQNEAQ.